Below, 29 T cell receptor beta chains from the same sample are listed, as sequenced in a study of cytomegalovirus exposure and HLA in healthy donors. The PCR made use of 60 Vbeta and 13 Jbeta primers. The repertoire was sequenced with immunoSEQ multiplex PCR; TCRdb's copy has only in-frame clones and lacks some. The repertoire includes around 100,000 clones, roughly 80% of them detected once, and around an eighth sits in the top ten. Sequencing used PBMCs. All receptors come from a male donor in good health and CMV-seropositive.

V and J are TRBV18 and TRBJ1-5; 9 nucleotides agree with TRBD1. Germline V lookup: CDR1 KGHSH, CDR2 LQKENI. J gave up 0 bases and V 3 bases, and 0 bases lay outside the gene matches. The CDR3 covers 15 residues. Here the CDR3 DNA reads TGTGCCAGCTCACCGGGACAGGGTAGCAATCAGCCCCAGCATTTT. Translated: CASSPGQGSNQPQHF.

In DNA, the CDR3 is TGTGCCTGGAAAGGGCAGGGCGTGAAAGAGACCCAGTACTTC. As protein: CAWKGQGVKETQYF. The rearrangement links TRBV30 to TRBJ2-5, with D perhaps matching TRBD1 (5 bases). The CDR3 contains 14 residues. Germline V gene lookup returns CDR1 GTSNPN and CDR2 SVGIG (reference sequence). V was trimmed by 4 bases and J by 3 bases, leaving 15 bases between them.

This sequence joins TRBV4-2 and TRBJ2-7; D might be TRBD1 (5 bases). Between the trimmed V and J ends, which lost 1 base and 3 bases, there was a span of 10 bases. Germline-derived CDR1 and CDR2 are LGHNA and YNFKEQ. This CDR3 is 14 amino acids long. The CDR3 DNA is TGTGCCAGCAGCCAAGGTCGGCAGGGCTACGAGCAGTACTTC. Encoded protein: CASSQGRQGYEQYF.

CDR3 in DNA: TGTGCCAGCAGCAAAGGCCCTACAGGGAAGGAAAACACCATATATTTT. Protein product: CASSKGPTGKENTIYF. This sequence joins TRBV21-1 and TRBJ1-3; the D call in the table, TRBD1, was not verified against the DNA. TRBV21-1 corresponds to a pseudogene. The CDR3 is 16 residues long.

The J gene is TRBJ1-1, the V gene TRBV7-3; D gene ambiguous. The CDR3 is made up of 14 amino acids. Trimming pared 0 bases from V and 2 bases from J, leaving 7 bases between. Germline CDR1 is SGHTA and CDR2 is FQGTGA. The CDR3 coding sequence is TGTGCCAGCAGCTTAACGAGGGAAAACACTGAAGCTTTCTTT. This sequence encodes CASSLTRENTEAFF.

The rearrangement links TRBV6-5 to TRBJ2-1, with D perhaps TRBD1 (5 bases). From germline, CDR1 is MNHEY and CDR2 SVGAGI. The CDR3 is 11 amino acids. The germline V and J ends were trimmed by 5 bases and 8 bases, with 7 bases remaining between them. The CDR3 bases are TGTGCCAGCAGTCCAGGGCATGAGCAGTTCTTC. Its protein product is CASSPGHEQFF.

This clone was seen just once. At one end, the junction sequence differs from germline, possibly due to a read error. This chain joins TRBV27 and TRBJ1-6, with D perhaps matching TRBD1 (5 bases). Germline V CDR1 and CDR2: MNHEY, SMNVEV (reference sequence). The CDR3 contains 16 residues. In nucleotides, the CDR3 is TGTGCCAGCAGCTTATCTATGGGCCAGGGTAACTCACCCCTCCACTTT. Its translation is CASSLSMGQGNSPLHF.

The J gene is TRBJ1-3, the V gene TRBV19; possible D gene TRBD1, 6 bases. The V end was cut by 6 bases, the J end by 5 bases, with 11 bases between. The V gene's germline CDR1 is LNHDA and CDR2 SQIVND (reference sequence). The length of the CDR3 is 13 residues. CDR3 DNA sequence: TGTGCCAGTAGACAGGGTGCTAGAAACACCATATATTTT. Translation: CASRQGARNTIYF.

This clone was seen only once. In DNA, the CDR3 is TGTGCCAGCAGCCCGACACAGTCGGGAAACACCATATATTTT. As protein: CASSPTQSGNTIYF. The V call is TRBV7-9, the J call TRBJ1-3; D ambiguous. CDR1 SEHNR and CDR2 FQNEAQ come from the germline V gene (reference sequence). The CDR3 is made up of 14 amino acids. V was shortened by 5 bases and J by 4 bases, with 12 bases between the two germline ends. Combining the CDR3 with reference TRBV7-9 and TRBJ1-3 gives the whole variable domain DTGVSQNPRHKITKRGQNVTFRCDPISEHNRLYWYRQTLGQGPEFLTYFQNEAQLEKSRLLSDRFSAERPKGSFSTLEIQRTEQGDSAMYLCASSPTQSGNTIYFGEGSWLTVV.

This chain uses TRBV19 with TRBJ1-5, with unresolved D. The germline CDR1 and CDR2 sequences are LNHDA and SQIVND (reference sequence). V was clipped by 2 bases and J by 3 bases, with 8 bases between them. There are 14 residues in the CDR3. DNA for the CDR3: TGTGCCAGTAGTATAAGAGGTCTCAATCAGCCCCAGCATTTT. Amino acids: CASSIRGLNQPQHF. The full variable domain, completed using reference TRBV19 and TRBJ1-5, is DGGITQSPKYLFRKEGQNVTLSCEQNLNHDAMYWYRQDPGQGLRLIYYSQIVNDFQKGDIAEGYSVSREKKESFPLTVTSAQKNPTAFYLCASSIRGLNQPQHFGDGTRLSIL.

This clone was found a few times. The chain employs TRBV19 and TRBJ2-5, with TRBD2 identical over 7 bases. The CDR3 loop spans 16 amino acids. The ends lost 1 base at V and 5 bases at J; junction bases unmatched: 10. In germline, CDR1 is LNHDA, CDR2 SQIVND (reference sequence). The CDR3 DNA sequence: TGTGCCAGTAGTATAGGGGACCTCGAGGGAGGGGAGACCCAGTACTTC. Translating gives CASSIGDLEGGETQYF.

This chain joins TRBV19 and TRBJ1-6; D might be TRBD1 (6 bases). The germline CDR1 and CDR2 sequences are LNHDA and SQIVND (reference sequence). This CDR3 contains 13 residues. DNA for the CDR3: TGTGCGACCCAGGGGACCGATAATTCACCCCTCCACTTT. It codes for CATQGTDNSPLHF.

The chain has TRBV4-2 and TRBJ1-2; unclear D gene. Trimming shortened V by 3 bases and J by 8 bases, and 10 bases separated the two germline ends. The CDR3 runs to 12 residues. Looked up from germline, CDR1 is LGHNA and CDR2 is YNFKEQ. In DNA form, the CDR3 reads TGTGCCAGCAGCCAGCTACTTGAGGGCTACACCTTC. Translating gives CASSQLLEGYTF.

Written as DNA, the CDR3 is TGCGCCAGCAGCCAACCCGCCGGGGGGAATGAAAAACTGTTTTTT. It yields the protein CASSQPAGGNEKLFF. This chain joins TRBV4-1 and TRBJ1-4; a weak D match, TRBD1 (5 bases). V shed 2 bases and J shed 5 bases, with 12 bases lying between them. Per germline, CDR1 MGHRA and CDR2 YSYEKL. The CDR3 spans 15 residues.

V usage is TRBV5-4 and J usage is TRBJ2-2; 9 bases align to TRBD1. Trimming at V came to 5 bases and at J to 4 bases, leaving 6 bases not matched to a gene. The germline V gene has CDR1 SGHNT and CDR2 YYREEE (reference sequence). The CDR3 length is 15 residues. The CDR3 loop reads CASSSGTGTTGELFF. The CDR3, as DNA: TGTGCCAGCAGTTCCGGGACAGGGACCACCGGGGAGCTGTTTTTT.

CDR3 residues: CAWSVDIRSPLHF. The CDR3 region has the DNA TGTGCCTGGAGTGTCGACATTCGATCACCCCTCCACTTT. The chain couples TRBV30 to TRBJ1-6; D is uncertain. Per the germline V gene, CDR1 is GTSNPN and CDR2 is SVGIG (reference sequence). The CDR3 loop spans 13 amino acids. V was cut by 0 bases and J by 10 bases, with 10 bases left in between. Looking up the rest from reference TRBV30 and TRBJ1-6 gives the full variable domain: SQTIHQWPATLVQPVGSPLSLECTVEGTSNPNLYWYRQAAGRGLQLLFYSVGIGQISSEVPQNLSASRPQDRQFILSSKKLLLSDSGFYLCAWSVDIRSPLHFGNGTRLTVT.

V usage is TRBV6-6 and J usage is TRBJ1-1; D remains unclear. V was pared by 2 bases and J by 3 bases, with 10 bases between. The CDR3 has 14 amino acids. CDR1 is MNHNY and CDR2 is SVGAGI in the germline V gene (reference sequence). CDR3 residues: CASSYRESDTEAFF. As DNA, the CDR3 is TGTGCCAGCAGTTACAGGGAGTCGGACACTGAAGCTTTCTTT.

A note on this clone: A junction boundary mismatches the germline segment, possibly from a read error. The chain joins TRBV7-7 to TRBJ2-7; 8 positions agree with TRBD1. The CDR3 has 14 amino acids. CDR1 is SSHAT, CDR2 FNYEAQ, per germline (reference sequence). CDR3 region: CASSDGQGAHEQYF. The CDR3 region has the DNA TGTGCTAGCAGCGACGGACAGGGAGCCCACGAGCAGTACTTC. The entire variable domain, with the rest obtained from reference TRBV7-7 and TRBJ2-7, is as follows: GAGVSQSPRYKVTKRGQDVTLRCDPISSHATLYWYQQALGQGPEFLTYFNYEAQPDKSGLPSDRFSAERPEGSISTLTIQRTEQRDSAMYRCASSDGQGAHEQYFGPGTRLTVT.

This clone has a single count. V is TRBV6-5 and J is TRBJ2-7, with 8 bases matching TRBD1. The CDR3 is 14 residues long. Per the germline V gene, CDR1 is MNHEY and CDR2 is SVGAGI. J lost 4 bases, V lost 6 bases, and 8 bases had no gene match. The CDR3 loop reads CASRTWTGHYEQYF. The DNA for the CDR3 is TGTGCCAGCAGAACTTGGACAGGGCATTACGAGCAGTACTTC.

The CDR3 nucleotides are TGTGCCAGCAGCTTATCCCTGGGGACAGGGGTAGGAGGCTACACCTTC. Translated: CASSLSLGTGVGGYTF. The chain uses TRBV7-9 and TRBJ1-2, with 10 bases fitting TRBD1. V was pared by 2 bases and J by 8 bases, with 11 bases of the junction left unmatched. The CDR3 sequence is 16 residues long. Per germline, CDR1 SEHNR and CDR2 FQNEAQ (reference sequence).

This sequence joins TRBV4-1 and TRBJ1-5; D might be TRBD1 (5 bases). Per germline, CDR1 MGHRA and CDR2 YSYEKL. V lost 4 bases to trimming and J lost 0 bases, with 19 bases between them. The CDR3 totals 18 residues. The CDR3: CASSLEYGRAYSNQPQHF. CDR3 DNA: TGCGCCAGCAGCCTTGAATACGGCAGGGCCTATAGCAATCAGCCCCAGCATTTT.

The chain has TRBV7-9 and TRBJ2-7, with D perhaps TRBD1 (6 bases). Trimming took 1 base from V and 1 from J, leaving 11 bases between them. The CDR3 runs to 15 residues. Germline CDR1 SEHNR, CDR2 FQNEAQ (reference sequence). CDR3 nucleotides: TGTGCCAGCAGCTTAGGACAGGACAATTCCTACGAGCAGTACTTC. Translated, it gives CASSLGQDNSYEQYF. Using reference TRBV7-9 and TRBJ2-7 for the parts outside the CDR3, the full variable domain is DTGVSQNPRHKITKRGQNVTFRCDPISEHNRLYWYRQTLGQGPEFLTYFQNEAQLEKSRLLSDRFSAERPKGSFSTLEIQRTEQGDSAMYLCASSLGQDNSYEQYFGPGTRLTVT.

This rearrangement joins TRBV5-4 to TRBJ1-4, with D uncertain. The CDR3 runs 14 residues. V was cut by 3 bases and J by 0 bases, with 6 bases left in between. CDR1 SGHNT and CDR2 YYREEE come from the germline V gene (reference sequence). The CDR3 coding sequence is TGTGCCAGCAGCTACTATGCAACTAATGAAAAACTGTTTTTT. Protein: CASSYYATNEKLFF.

The CDR3 loop reads CASSSRQGEAYEQYF. DNA of the CDR3: TGTGCCAGCAGTTCCAGACAGGGGGAGGCCTACGAGCAGTACTTC. The chain has TRBV6-5 and TRBJ2-7, with TRBD1 matching 9 bases. Germline loops: CDR1 MNHEY, CDR2 SVGAGI. The CDR3 sequence is 15 residues long. Unmatched junction bases numbered 6, after V lost 4 bases and J lost 2 bases.

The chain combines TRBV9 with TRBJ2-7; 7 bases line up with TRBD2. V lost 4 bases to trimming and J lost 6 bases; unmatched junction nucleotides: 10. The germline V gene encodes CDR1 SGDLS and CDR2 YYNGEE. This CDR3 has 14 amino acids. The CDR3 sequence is CASSPRPSGGEQYF. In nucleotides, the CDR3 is TGTGCCAGCAGCCCCCGGCCTAGCGGAGGCGAGCAGTACTTC.

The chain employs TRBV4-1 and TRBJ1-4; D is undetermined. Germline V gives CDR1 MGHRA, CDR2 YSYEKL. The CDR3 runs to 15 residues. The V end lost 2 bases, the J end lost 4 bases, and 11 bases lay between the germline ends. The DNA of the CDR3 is TGCGCCAGCAGCCAATTCTGGACTGGTAATGAAAAACTGTTTTTT. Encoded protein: CASSQFWTGNEKLFF.

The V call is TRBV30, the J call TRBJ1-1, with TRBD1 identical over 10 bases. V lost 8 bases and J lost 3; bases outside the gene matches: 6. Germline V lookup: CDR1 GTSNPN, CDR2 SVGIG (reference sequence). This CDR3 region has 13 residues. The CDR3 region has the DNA TGTGCCGTGACAGGGGGCTATTACACTGAAGCTTTCTTT. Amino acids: CAVTGGYYTEAFF.

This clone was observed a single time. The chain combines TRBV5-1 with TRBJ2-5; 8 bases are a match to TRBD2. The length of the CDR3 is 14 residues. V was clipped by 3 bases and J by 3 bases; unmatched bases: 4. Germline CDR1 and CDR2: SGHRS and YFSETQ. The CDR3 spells CASSSGGAEETQYF. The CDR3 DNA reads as TGCGCCAGCAGCTCGGGGGGGGCTGAAGAGACCCAGTACTTC. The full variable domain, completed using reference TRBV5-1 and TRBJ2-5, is KAGVTQTPRYLIKTRGQQVTLSCSPISGHRSVSWYQQTPGQGLQFLFEYFSETQRNKGNFPGRFSGRQFSNSRSEMNVSTLELGDSALYLCASSSGGAEETQYFGPGTRLLVL.

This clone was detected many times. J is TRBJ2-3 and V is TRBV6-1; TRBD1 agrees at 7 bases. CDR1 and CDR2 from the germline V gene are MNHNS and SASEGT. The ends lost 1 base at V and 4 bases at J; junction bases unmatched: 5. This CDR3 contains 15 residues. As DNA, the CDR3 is TGTGCCAGCAGTGAAGGGGTAGGGGGCGCAGATACGCAGTATTTT. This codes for CASSEGVGGADTQYF.